This TCR beta chain was obtained from a study of cytomegalovirus exposure and HLA in healthy donors (dated by TCRdb to about 2017). General notes on the study: An earlier analysis of approximately 640 of the donors reported approximately 300 Gb of sequence data and 120 million or so unique TCR beta sequences from approximately 180 million T cells. About 280 gigabases of sequencing data and around 80 million unique TCR sequences made up an early release that covered approximately 650 HLA-typed donors. Of the 398 genotyped donors, roughly 85% fell in the genetic ancestry cluster associated with self-reported Caucasian donors. The aim of the study was to test whether cataloging public T cell receptors could identify signatures of past pathogen exposure. The study used immunosequencing to profile the T cell repertoires of several hundred subjects and linked those repertoires to cytomegalovirus serostatus. A separate validation cohort of some 130 different subjects was used in addition to the roughly 700-subject first cohort. To predict cytomegalovirus infection status, the study brought together high-throughput TCR immunosequencing, statistical association of individual TCRs with disease status, and machine learning. To study patterns of TCR occurrence, a later analysis re-analyzed previously published TCR beta repertoires from around 660 donors and added high-resolution HLA genotyping. Rather than drawing on any new phenotypic data, the later analysis identified candidate immune exposures from TCR beta sequences and the way those sequences occurred across donors. An earlier analysis of 587 of the donors used high-throughput TCR beta sequencing to judge whether each TCR beta V gene segment behaved as functional or pseudogenic. Donor age, sex, ethnicity and CMV serostatus were collected together with the repertoire data. In a later genetic analysis, genome-wide SNP genotypes for about 60% of the 666 donors were used, and that subset was treated as a discovery cohort. Every discovery cohort repertoire had been produced on one sequencing platform. Both class I and class II loci were covered by HLA typing, at four-digit resolution. Typing coverage varied by locus: about 620-630 donors for A, B, C, DRB1 and DQB1; 522 for DQA1; more than 600 for DPA1; under 490 for DPB1. About five DR-DQ haplotypes were treated as single units for association and clustering because of strong linkage in the cohort. Among a few hundred genotyped donors of the cohort, an average of 235,054 unique TCR beta nucleotide sequences were sequenced per donor, 15% to 20% of them non-productive.

The cohort comprised 670 or so healthy bone marrow donors. All cohort members were sampled while nominally healthy, although unrecorded immune exposures were likely present. The donor tested CMV seropositive, placing the donor among the roughly 300 seropositive members of the cohort. A peripheral blood sample was provided by each donor, and peripheral blood mononuclear cells were used for TCR beta sequencing. Genomic DNA was extracted from the blood cell samples with the Qiagen DNeasy Blood Extraction Kit. From the cysteine through the phenylalanine, the CDR3 covers 15 amino acids. The read is trimmed to its CDR3 DNA, 45 bases read in frame from base 1. The germline V gene (reference sequence) gives CDR1 as LNHDA and CDR2 as SQIVND. At the junction V is shortened by 3 bases and J by 7 bases, with 13 bases in between. The protocol used for the library was the immunoSEQ multiplex PCR assay. For the multiplex PCR, a mixture combining 60 forward primers for TCR Vbeta segments and 13 reverse primers for TCR Jbeta segments was used. The CDR3 region of rearranged TCR beta genes was amplified from genomic DNA by a multiplex PCR assay. The Illumina HiSeq System was used to sequence the amplified TCR beta libraries as 87-base-pair reads. In the original analysis: A later analysis counted about 82 million unique TCR beta chains across the 550 to 750 repertoires, and around 9.9 million of these chains were shared by at least two donors. A nearest-neighbor algorithm error-corrected the raw reads and collapsed the reads into unique sequences, merging closely related sequences to remove PCR and sequencing errors. V, D and J gene segments were assigned by aligning CDR3 sequences to IMGT reference sequences. Each retained sequence needed at least a six-nucleotide match to both a V gene segment and a J gene segment. Rearrangements were called productive when the CDR3 lacked stop codons and stayed in frame with V and J; all others were non-productive. Following IMGT convention, CDR3 was defined as the stretch from the second conserved V-encoded cysteine up to the conserved J-encoded phenylalanine. The earlier analysis of about 640 of the donors excluded any sequence lacking an unambiguous match to a single V gene segment. In an earlier analysis of a few hundred of the donors, V segments were called functional above 56.7% productive rearrangements and were called segregating when the between-donor standard deviation exceeded 5%. A statistical classification framework was developed to diagnose cytomegalovirus status using the catalog of TCR beta chain sequences. V and J gene assignment, in a later analysis, came from comparing TCR nucleotide sequences with IMGT/GENE-DB human TR gene sequences. The TCRdist pipeline was used in a later analysis to assign CDR3 sequences and most-parsimonious VDJ recombination scenarios. A later analysis defined each TCR beta chain by its CDR3 amino acid sequence plus V-gene family, and excluded reads lacking a unique V-gene family. In a later analysis, 500 to 650 highly shared, low-generation-probability nucleotide sequences were removed to address suspected cross-contamination and a sequencing artifact. In a later analysis, a clonal expansion index for each public chain was calculated from normalized within-repertoire ranks of inferred template counts. A later analysis computed generation probabilities with a VDJ recombination model fitted to out-of-frame rearrangements, and checked the results against IGoR. A later analysis scored TCR-TCR, TCR-HLA and TCR-CMV co-occurrence with hypergeometric tests, applying a repertoire-size bias correction to TCR pairs. False discovery rates were estimated in a later analysis by permuting HLA or CMV assignments 20 times. In a later analysis, co-occurring TCRs were grouped with DBSCAN, and TCRdist sequence similarity was added when clustering was performed within HLA-allele-positive subsets. For co-occurrence clustering, repertoires with fewer than 30,000 or more than 120,000 public chains were excluded, along with 4 to 6 repertoires with anomalous nucleotide sharing. Held by TCRdb, this immuneACCESS table contains in-frame sequences only and omits some clones. Under half of the omission traces to an unresolved V gene where checked; the cause of the rest is unknown. V and J calls and clone size are as listed in that table; D and trimming were resolved from the DNA. Within this sample are 150,000 to 200,000 clones, with just over 75% of them counted one time only. Approximately 2.2% of the sample goes to the ten largest clones.

A remark on this clone: Its antigen has not been determined. The record has no base qualities; no much larger clone is one base away.

Study-wide conclusions, independent of this receptor: Strong co-occurrence of HLA alleles, especially DR and DQ, made assigning TCR associations to individual alleles difficult. In a later analysis, the rate of TCR association differed among HLA loci, with DRB1 alleles having the most associated TCRs and HLA-C alleles having the fewest. Broadly in line with IMGT annotations, most TCR beta V segments showed up in productive rearrangements about 87% or about 30% of the time in an earlier analysis of approximately 600 of the donors. Compared with the approximately 700-donor mean, donors in an Asian-associated ancestry cluster had fewer N-insertions in productive TCRs, according to a later genetic analysis. According to a later analysis, parvovirus B19, influenza, CMV and Epstein-Barr virus appeared linked to several top co-occurrence clusters. Linkage disequilibrium might explain the correlated functional status among segregating V segments, but an unknown experimental factor could not be ruled out. A further reported finding was that TCR beta sequences accurately predicted the HLA-A and HLA-B alleles for most subjects in the first cohort. Because the 87-base-pair reads could not distinguish some IMGT-functional V segments, including TRBV6-2 and TRBV6-3, those segments were excluded. A later analysis found that most CMV-associated TCR beta chains appeared HLA-restricted, with HLA associations seemingly driven largely by CMV exposure. In a later analysis, HLA-associated TCR beta chains were found to be more clonally expanded and to have lower generation probabilities than equally common non-associated chains. A cluster of highly shared sequence variants was judged likely to represent a technical artifact of the sequencing pipeline. V-gene and J-gene trimming of TCR beta chains was associated with a missense DCLRE1C variant in a later genetic analysis, and the association was replicated in an independent cohort. In both the original and validation cohorts, the classifier was reported to diagnose cytomegalovirus status with high specificity and sensitivity. A few of the identified cytomegalovirus-associated TCR beta chains were confirmed in vitro to be specific for cytomegalovirus antigens. Across donors, most TCR sequences were observed very rarely, whereas some public TCRs were present in many individuals. Because counts were too low, more than 15 rarely observed V segments, including chromosome 9 orphons, were excluded from the earlier analysis of roughly 580 of the donors. Specific HLA alleles were associated with 15,000 to 20,000 TCR beta sequences at a false discovery rate of 0.05 in a later analysis. In the study, around 150 TCR beta chains were listed as associated with cytomegalovirus. Presence/absence analyses assumed roughly uniform sequencing depth across donors, an assumption that may not hold. In this cohort, only TCR beta chains were sequenced, and detectable features were limited by the absence of alpha or paired-chain data. Immune exposure information for the cohort was limited to CMV serostatus. The authors suggested that the approach could potentially be extended to other disease states and immunological phenotypes. HLA typing was unavailable for some donors at each locus, so association tests used only the typed subset.

The clonotype comes from a woman in her twenties or thirties in good health and CMV-seropositive. Sequencing was done on a sample of PBMCs. The rearrangement combines TRBV19 with TRBJ1-6; perhaps TRBD1 is the D gene, with 6 bases matching. In nucleotides, the sequence is TGTGCCAGTAGTATTTCCGGACAGCCAAATTCACCCCTCCACTTT. This yields the protein CASSISGQPNSPLHF.